This TCR beta chain was obtained from a study of blood T cell repertoires in COVID-19. The overall study: Sites across the United States, Italy and Spain contributed samples from acute and convalescent COVID-19. From T cells, B-cell-depleted T cells, or PBMCs came the material, which was cDNA or gDNA.

Germline V gives CDR1 SGHAT, CDR2 FQNNGV. After removal of 0 bases from V and 7 bases from J, the junction contained 7 bases not matched to a gene. The CDR3 spans 16 residues. Sequencing used immunoSEQ multiplex PCR; TCRdb keeps in-frame clones, though not all of them. The data show approximately 71,000 clones, around 83% seen once. The chain carries TRBV11-2 and TRBJ2-1; 9 bases agree with TRBD1. Sequencing was done on a sample of peripheral blood. The TCR originated in a man aged 45-65 years with acute or convalescent COVID-19. The CDR3 nucleotides are TGTGCCAGCAGCTTAGAATACGGGACAGGGTGGAATGAGCAGTTCTTC. This sequence encodes CASSLEYGTGWNEQFF.